The 27 T cell receptor beta chains in this list originate from one sample, sequenced in a study of blood T cell repertoires in COVID-19 (dated by TCRdb to 2020 to 2021). Library generation was performed with the immunoSEQ multiplex PCR assay. Here the immuneACCESS table is served through TCRdb, limited to in-frame sequences with V and J called. Missing clones are a known gap in these copies; in checked studies unresolved V genes cover under half, and the rest lacks a known reason. The sample records under 200,000 clones, around four fifths of which are singletons. The ten largest clones represent approximately 0.9% of the sample. Specimen: peripheral blood. These receptors originate from a man aged 60 to 69 with COVID-19, enrolled during active disease.

The chain uses TRBV12-2 and TRBJ1-2; no DNA check was done on the table's D call, TRBD1. TRBV12-2 is reported as a pseudogene. The CDR3 is 16 residues long. The CDR3: CASRLASPGGADGYTF. The CDR3 nucleotides read TGTGCAAGTCGCTTAGCAAGCCCAGGGGGCGCAGATGGCTACACCTTC.

The V and J genes are TRBV4-1 and TRBJ2-1; a possible D gene is TRBD2 (6 bases). The CDR3 consists of 14 residues. Germline V CDR1 and CDR2: MGHRA, YSYEKL. V lost 6 bases to trimming and J lost 2 bases, with 11 bases between them. The DNA of the CDR3 is TGCGCCAGCAGGGAGGGCCCCGCCTACAATGAGCAGTTCTTC. This codes for CASREGPAYNEQFF.

J is TRBJ2-7 and V is TRBV27, with 9 bases identical to TRBD1. The CDR3 spans 14 residues. V shed 6 bases, J shed 4 bases, and the junction held 7 bases outside the gene matches. Germline values: CDR1 MNHEY, CDR2 SMNVEV (reference sequence). CDR3 nucleotides: TGTGCCAGCAGACCAGACAGGGGGTCTTACGAGCAGTACTTC. The encoded protein is CASRPDRGSYEQYF.

This chain joins TRBV27 and TRBJ2-7, with 11 bases identical to TRBD1. V gave up 5 bases and J gave up 5 bases; unmatched junction bases: 5. The V gene's germline CDR1 is MNHEY and CDR2 SMNVEV (reference sequence). This CDR3 is 14 amino acids long. The CDR3: CASSRDRGRNEQYF. The CDR3, as DNA: TGTGCCAGCAGTCGGGACAGGGGGAGGAACGAGCAGTACTTC.

This clone has just a few counts. The V gene is TRBV5-1, the J gene TRBJ1-5; D unresolved. Deletions cut 4 bases from V and 0 bases from J, with 8 bases between. The CDR3 runs 14 residues. Germline V CDR1 and CDR2: SGHRS, YFSETQ. Here the CDR3 reads CASSLSGSNQPQHF. Here the CDR3 DNA reads TGCGCCAGCAGCCTTTCCGGTAGCAATCAGCCCCAGCATTTT.

The table lists this clone with a few counts. This chain connects TRBV5-1 to TRBJ2-3; 10 bases fit TRBD2. The CDR3 contains 16 residues. V shed 0 bases and J 4 bases; nucleotides not matched to a gene: 5. The germline V gene encodes CDR1 SGHRS and CDR2 YFSETQ. In DNA, the CDR3 is TGCGCCAGCAGCTTGGCGGCTAGCGGGAGATCAGATACGCAGTATTTT. Amino acid sequence: CASSLAASGRSDTQYF.

This clone was seen a few times. The V and J genes are TRBV28 and TRBJ1-4; maybe TRBD1 (6 bases). CDR3 length equals 15 residues. Germline CDR1 reads MDHEN; CDR2 reads SYDVKM. V was trimmed by 2 bases and J by 3 bases, leaving 10 bases between them. CDR3 nucleotides: TGTGCCAGCAGTTTAGGGGGCGATGCTAATGAAAAACTGTTTTTT. Amino acids: CASSLGGDANEKLFF.

This clone appeared once. The chain uses TRBV30 and TRBJ1-6, with 8 bases fitting TRBD1. Per the germline V gene, CDR1 is GTSNPN and CDR2 is SVGIG (reference sequence). V shed 4 bases and J 5 bases; nucleotides not matched to a gene: 7. The CDR3 totals 15 residues. The CDR3 DNA reads TGTGCCTGGAAAGGCCTACAGGGGGATAATTCACCCCTCCACTTT. Its protein is CAWKGLQGDNSPLHF.

CDR3 amino acids: CASSSGGELFF. DNA for the CDR3: TGTGCCAGCAGCTCGGGAGGGGAGCTGTTTTTT. The chain is built from TRBV7-3 and TRBJ2-2, with a weak D call TRBD2 (5 bases). Germline CDR1 is SGHTA and CDR2 is FQGTGA. Trimming pared 4 bases from V and 8 bases from J, leaving 5 bases between. The CDR3 consists of 11 residues.

This chain uses TRBV9 with TRBJ2-3; 8 nucleotides align to TRBD2. Germline CDR1 SGDLS, CDR2 YYNGEE. Trimming removed 0 bases from V and 5 bases from J; junction bases left unmatched: 5. CDR3 size: 15 residues. The CDR3 DNA is TGTGCCAGCAGCGTAGGACGGGAGGGAGGAGATACGCAGTATTTT. The encoded protein is CASSVGREGGDTQYF. Based on the CDR3 plus reference TRBV9 and TRBJ2-3, the full variable domain is DSGVTQTPKHLITATGQRVTLRCSPRSGDLSVYWYQQSLDQGLQFLIQYYNGEERAKGNILERFSAQQFPDLHSELNLSSLELGDSALYFCASSVGREGGDTQYFGPGTRLTVL.

The rearrangement links TRBV7-3 to TRBJ1-2; tentatively, D is TRBD1 (6 bases). The CDR3 is made up of 13 amino acids. Germline CDR1 and CDR2: SGHTA and FQGTGA. V lost 3 bases to trimming and J lost 8 bases, with 13 bases between them. Written as DNA, the CDR3 is TGTGCCAGCAGCTTCTCGGAGAGGGGGGGCTACACCTTC. This translates into CASSFSERGGYTF.

The sample holds one count of this clone. The chain carries TRBV18 and TRBJ2-7; TRBD2 might be the D (6 bases). Trimming shortened V by 2 bases and J by 6 bases, and 14 bases separated the two germline ends. CDR3 length: 14 amino acids. Looked up from germline, CDR1 is KGHSH and CDR2 is LQKENI. The CDR3 sequence: CASSPGAGLGEQYF. CDR3 sequence (DNA): TGTGCCAGCTCACCAGGGGCGGGATTAGGCGAGCAGTACTTC. Looking up the rest from reference TRBV18 and TRBJ2-7 gives the full variable domain: NAGVMQNPRHLVRRRGQEARLRCSPMKGHSHVYWYRQLPEEGLKFMVYLQKENIIDESGMPKERFSAEFPKEGPSILRIQQVVRGDSAAYFCASSPGAGLGEQYFGPGTRLTVT.

Comments on this clone: At the DNA level, this CDR3 is encoded by other sequences in the same sample as well. The chain combines TRBV7-3 with TRBJ2-1; weak D call: TRBD2 (5 bases). V dropped 1 base and J dropped 7 bases, with 5 bases sitting between them. The CDR3 length is 12 residues. Germline values: CDR1 SGHTA, CDR2 FQGTGA. CDR3 in amino acids: CASSLRGNEQFF. The CDR3 bases are TGTGCCAGCAGCTTAAGAGGGAATGAGCAGTTCTTC.

This rearrangement joins TRBV7-9 to TRBJ2-6; 7 nucleotides align to TRBD1. The CDR3 is 15 amino acids. Germline trimming cut 4 bases from V and 0 bases from J; bases unmatched to any gene: 0. Germline lookup yields CDR1 SEHNR and CDR2 FQNEAQ (reference sequence). The CDR3 spells CASSSGGSGANVLTF. DNA of the CDR3: TGTGCCAGCAGCTCAGGGGGCTCTGGGGCCAACGTCCTGACTTTC.

The chain recombines TRBV5-6 with TRBJ1-6; TRBD1 aligns across 9 bases. V trimming: 3 bases; J trimming: 9 bases; junction bases outside the gene matches: 4. The CDR3 covers 14 residues. From germline, CDR1 is SGHDT and CDR2 YYEEEE. DNA for the CDR3: TGTGCCAGCAGCTGGGGACAGGGAGGTTCACCCCTCCACTTT. This translates into CASSWGQGGSPLHF.

The chain couples TRBV28 to TRBJ1-2; 10 nucleotides agree with TRBD1. The germline V gene encodes CDR1 MDHEN and CDR2 SYDVKM. Trimming took 4 bases from V and 4 from J; bases not matched to a gene: 9. The CDR3 is made up of 16 amino acids. This CDR3 is CASSSGGQGTFYGYTF. CDR3 in DNA: TGTGCCAGCAGTTCGGGGGGACAGGGGACTTTCTATGGCTACACCTTC.

This clone came up once. This chain joins TRBV5-1 and TRBJ1-1; D is unresolved. CDR1 is SGHRS and CDR2 is YFSETQ in the germline V gene. CDR3 length equals 12 residues. Trimming stripped 1 base from V and 5 bases from J, with 6 bases between. The CDR3 region has the DNA TGCGCCAGCAGCTTGCCCGGGACTGAAGCTTTCTTT. Protein product: CASSLPGTEAFF. The full variable domain, rest sourced from reference TRBV5-1 and TRBJ1-1, is KAGVTQTPRYLIKTRGQQVTLSCSPISGHRSVSWYQQTPGQGLQFLFEYFSETQRNKGNFPGRFSGRQFSNSRSEMNVSTLELGDSALYLCASSLPGTEAFFGQGTRLTVV.

This sequence joins TRBV27 and TRBJ1-1; unclear D gene. Germline assignment: CDR1 MNHEY and CDR2 SMNVEV (reference sequence). The V end lost 4 bases, the J end lost 4 bases, and 13 bases lay between the germline ends. CDR3 size: 14 residues. The CDR3 here is CASSSFDRVTEAFF. The DNA of the CDR3 is TGTGCCAGCAGTTCTTTCGACCGGGTCACTGAAGCTTTCTTT.

The chain carries TRBV5-1 and TRBJ2-1; TRBD2 matches at 11 bases. The V and J ends lost 1 base and 10 bases, in that order; junction bases with no gene match: 7. Germline V CDR1 and CDR2: SGHRS, YFSETQ. The CDR3 totals 15 residues. CDR3 bases: TGCGCCAGCAGCTTGCTGGTAGCGGGAGGGCACGAGCAGTTCTTC. It encodes CASSLLVAGGHEQFF. Full variable domain (remainder filled in from reference TRBV5-1 and TRBJ2-1): KAGVTQTPRYLIKTRGQQVTLSCSPISGHRSVSWYQQTPGQGLQFLFEYFSETQRNKGNFPGRFSGRQFSNSRSEMNVSTLELGDSALYLCASSLLVAGGHEQFFGPGTRLTVL.

The V and J genes are TRBV27 and TRBJ1-2, with D possibly TRBD1 on 6 matching bases. The CDR3 contains 12 residues. V was cut by 4 bases and J by 10 bases, with 13 bases left in between. Germline CDR1 is MNHEY and CDR2 is SMNVEV (reference sequence). CDR3 in DNA: TGTGCCAGCAGTTCGGGACAATCATACTACACCTTC. This codes for CASSSGQSYYTF.

V and J are TRBV6-1 and TRBJ1-2; D unclear. Germline V gene data show CDR1 as MNHNS and CDR2 as SASEGT. This CDR3 comprises 13 residues. V lost 2 bases, J lost 4 bases, and 8 bases lay in between. Here the CDR3 DNA reads TGTGCCAGCAGTGAAAACGGTCTCTATGGCTACACCTTC. This translates into CASSENGLYGYTF.

The chain links TRBV15 to TRBJ2-1; D is unresolved. Trimming took off 5 bases at V and 5 bases at J, with 10 bases between the two ends. Germline V lookup: CDR1 LNHNV, CDR2 YYDKDF (reference sequence). This CDR3 has 13 residues. In DNA, the CDR3 is TGTGCCACCAGCCCGAACCGGGACAATGAGCAGTTCTTC. Translated, it gives CATSPNRDNEQFF.

This clone occurred a few times. The genes are TRBV2 and TRBJ1-2; 7 bases match TRBD1. Germline CDR1 is SNHLY and CDR2 is FYNNEI. This CDR3 has 17 residues. The trim removed 6 bases at V and 3 bases at J, leaving 16 bases unmatched. CDR3 sequence reads: CASSLSRARGVDYGYTF. Here the CDR3 DNA reads TGTGCCAGCAGCCTCAGTAGGGCCAGGGGGGTTGACTATGGCTACACCTTC. The whole variable domain, filled in from reference TRBV2 and TRBJ1-2, reads EPEVTQTPSHQVTQMGQEVILRCVPISNHLYFYWYRQILGQKVEFLVSFYNNEISEKSEIFDDQFSVERPDGSNFTLKIRSTKLEDSAMYFCASSLSRARGVDYGYTFGSGTRLTVV.

The chain uses TRBV3-1 (or the pseudogene TRBV3-2) and TRBJ2-1; the match to TRBD2 covers 9 bases. After removal of 4 bases from V and 6 bases from J, the junction contained 7 bases not matched to a gene. The CDR3 loop spans 15 amino acids. Germline values: CDR1 LGHDT, CDR2 YNNKEL (reference sequence). The DNA for the CDR3 is TGTGCCAGCAGCCTTAGCGGGAGTTCGAGCAATGAGCAGTTCTTC. It is translated as CASSLSGSSSNEQFF.

The chain combines TRBV4-1 with TRBJ1-5; D perhaps matches TRBD1 (5 bases). This CDR3 is built from 17 residues. Germline V gene lookup returns CDR1 MGHRA and CDR2 YSYEKL. V lost 0 bases and J lost 1, with 13 bases in between. DNA for the CDR3: TGCGCCAGCAGCCAAGATGTACAGGCCAGGAGCAATCAGCCCCAGCATTTT. It is translated as CASSQDVQARSNQPQHF.

The sample holds one count of this clone. The chain carries TRBV11-2 and TRBJ1-6; a weak D match, TRBD1 (6 bases). Trimming shortened V by 4 bases and J by 0 bases, and 16 bases separated the two germline ends. Germline CDR1 SGHAT, CDR2 FQNNGV. The CDR3 totals 18 residues. The chain's CDR3 is CASSSISTGRSYNSPLHF. In nucleotides, the CDR3 is TGTGCCAGCAGCTCAATTTCGACAGGCCGCTCCTATAATTCACCCCTCCACTTT. The full variable domain, in which reference TRBV11-2 and TRBJ1-6 provide the parts outside the CDR3, is EAGVAQSPRYKIIEKRQSVAFWCNPISGHATLYWYQQILGQGPKLLIQFQNNGVVDDSQLPKDRFSAERLKGVDSTLKIQPAKLEDSAVYLCASSSISTGRSYNSPLHFGNGTRLTVT.

The V gene is TRBV2, the J gene TRBJ2-7, with 14 bases identical to TRBD2. The V gene end was trimmed by 6 bases and the J gene end by 2 bases; junction bases not matched to a gene: 15. This CDR3 spans 19 amino acids. Germline-derived CDR1 and CDR2 are SNHLY and FYNNEI. The CDR3 region has the DNA TGTGCCAGCAGCGAAAGACCCGGGACTAGCGGGAGTAGGCCCTACGAGCAGTACTTC. Translation: CASSERPGTSGSRPYEQYF. The full variable domain, with the rest looked up from reference TRBV2 and TRBJ2-7, is EPEVTQTPSHQVTQMGQEVILRCVPISNHLYFYWYRQILGQKVEFLVSFYNNEISEKSEIFDDQFSVERPDGSNFTLKIRSTKLEDSAMYFCASSERPGTSGSRPYEQYFGPGTRLTVT.